The present TCR beta chain was sequenced within a study of T cell responses to AZD1222 COVID-19 vaccine. Study-level results: Vaccine-associated CD4 TCRs ranged over spike, dominating at 160-218 and 743-854. It was only after the peak T cell response that any repertoires were sampled. The sample set comprised mostly white British donors with more females, and clonal diversity was possibly underestimated.

A word on this clone: Its antigen is as yet unknown.

CDR1 and CDR2 (germline): SGHAT, FQNNGV. The trim removed 0 bases at V and 11 bases at J, leaving 8 bases unmatched. The CDR3 is 16 residues long. The assay was immunoSEQ multiplex PCR, and TCRdb's table has in-frame clones only and misses some. Of over 70,000 clones detected, over 85% appear once; the ten largest clones hold under 5.5%. This clonotype was sampled from an adult who received the AZD1222 COVID-19 vaccine. Source: peripheral blood, taken 28 days after the second AZD1222 dose. V gene TRBV11-2 combines with J gene TRBJ2-1; 12 nucleotides agree with TRBD2. Written as DNA, the CDR3 is TGTGCCAGCAGCTTAGATTGGGCTAGCGGGGGGGCCCAGCAGTTCTTC. Translation: CASSLDWASGGAQQFF.